Below are 32 T cell receptor beta chains sequenced from a single sample in a study of CD8 T cells in ankylosing spondylitis. In TCRdb, the 5' RACE reads were re-called with MiXCR into one record per CDR3 protein. The top ten hold roughly 9.2% of the sample, which has 300,000 to 400,000 distinct CDR3 sequences, about 9.9% seen once. The source material was blood, either unsorted or a sorted T cell fraction (not recorded which). The source of these receptors is a female donor with ankylosing spondylitis or in good health (not recorded which).

This clonotype has just a few counts. The CDR3: CASSFQGEAFF. The CDR3, as DNA: TGTGCCAGCAGTTTTCAGGGTGAAGCTTTCTTT. V and J are TRBV12-3 or TRBV12-4 and TRBJ1-1, with D maybe TRBD1 (5 bases). V was clipped by 3 bases and J by 7 bases, with 6 bases between them. The CDR3 consists of 11 residues.

The rearrangement uses TRBV7-9 and TRBJ2-5, with D possibly matching TRBD1 (6 bases). In germline, CDR1 is SEHNR, CDR2 FQNEAQ (reference sequence). The CDR3 is 14 residues long. Trimming took off 3 bases at V and 5 bases at J, with 13 bases between the two ends. The CDR3 sequence: CASSLGRGPETQYF. The CDR3 DNA follows: TGTGCCAGCAGCTTGGGCAGGGGACCGGAGACCCAGTACTTC.

This clonotype has only a few counts. The J gene is TRBJ1-1, the V gene TRBV11-2; D is unresolved. The CDR3 spans 15 residues. Germline-derived CDR1 and CDR2 are SGHAT and FQNNGV. V dropped 0 bases and J dropped 3 bases, with 11 bases sitting between them. CDR3 sequence: CASSLDLRADTEAFF. CDR3 bases: TGTGCCAGCAGCTTAGATCTAAGGGCCGACACTGAAGCTTTCTTT.

At least ten counts were recorded for this clonotype. The J gene is TRBJ2-7, the V gene TRBV28; either TRBD1 or TRBD2 may supply D (6 bases each). CDR3 length equals 15 residues. Trimming stripped 4 bases from V and 4 bases from J, with 17 bases between. CDR1 and CDR2 from the germline V gene are MDHEN and SYDVKM. CDR3 protein: CASSSQPRGGYEQYF. The CDR3 nucleotides are TGTGCCAGCAGTTCCCAACCTCGAGGGGGGTACGAGCAGTACTTC.

There are many counts of this clonotype. The rearrangement links TRBV7-2 to TRBJ1-5; TRBD1 aligns across 7 bases. Trimming removed 2 bases from V and 1 base from J; junction bases left unmatched: 5. Germline assignment: CDR1 SGHTA and CDR2 FQGNSA. The CDR3 length is 16 residues. The CDR3 nucleotides read TGTGCCAGCAGCTTACAAGGGACAGTGAGCAATCAGCCCCAGCATTTT. Its translation is CASSLQGTVSNQPQHF.

This clonotype was recorded many times. V usage is TRBV6-1 and J usage is TRBJ2-1; TRBD1 or TRBD2 may be the D gene (5 bases each). Deletions cut 8 bases from V and 2 bases from J, with 16 bases between. This CDR3 is 15 amino acids long. CDR1 and CDR2 (germline): MNHNS, SASEGT. CDR3 in DNA: TGTGCCAGCCGCCGGGACCGACATCCCTACAATGAGCAGTTCTTC. It yields the protein CASRRDRHPYNEQFF.

There are many counts of this clonotype. This chain links TRBV5-1 with TRBJ1-1; D gene unclear. The CDR3 is 13 amino acids. Per germline, CDR1 SGHRS and CDR2 YFSETQ. Trimming removed 5 bases from V and 3 bases from J, with 11 bases in between. The CDR3 reads CASRELEDTEAFF. CDR3 nucleotides: TGCGCCAGCAGGGAGCTTGAGGACACTGAAGCTTTCTTT.

This clonotype occurred many times. The rearrangement links TRBV7-8 to TRBJ2-1, with D possibly being TRBD1 or TRBD2 (5 bases each). This CDR3 is 15 amino acids long. Trimming stripped 8 bases from V and 7 bases from J, with 21 bases between. The germline CDR1 and CDR2 sequences are SGHVS and FQNEAQ. The CDR3 is CASAFGTSSYNEQFF. The CDR3 bases are TGTGCCAGCGCATTCGGGACCTCCTCTTATAATGAGCAGTTCTTC.

This clonotype was picked up a small number of times. The rearrangement uses TRBV5-5 and TRBJ2-1; D is unclear. This CDR3 spans 15 amino acids. The V end lost 1 base, the J end lost 7 bases, and 15 bases lay between the germline ends. Germline V gene lookup returns CDR1 SGHKS and CDR2 YYEKEE (reference sequence). CDR3 in amino acids: CASSLLSTTRNEQFF. CDR3 DNA: TGTGCCAGCAGCTTGTTGTCGACCACCCGGAATGAGCAGTTCTTC.

The chain has TRBV18 and TRBJ2-1; D call uncertain. Per the germline V gene, CDR1 is KGHSH and CDR2 is LQKENI. The V end was cut by 2 bases, the J end by 7 bases, with 12 bases between. CDR3 length: 14 residues. CDR3 DNA: TGTGCCAGCTCACCAACTCTTGGAGTAAATGAGCAGTTCTTC. Its protein product is CASSPTLGVNEQFF.

This clonotype was counted ten times or more. The chain employs TRBV29-1 and TRBJ2-3, with a possible D match to TRBD1 (6 bases). The V gene lost 6 bases and the J gene lost 3 bases, with 13 bases spanning the gap. CDR1 SQVTM and CDR2 ANQGSEA come from the germline V gene. The CDR3 runs to 13 residues. CDR3 DNA sequence: TGCAGCGTCTCCGGGACAAGTACAGATACGCAGTATTTT. This translates into CSVSGTSTDTQYF.

This clonotype has just a few counts. The rearrangement uses TRBV5-1 and TRBJ2-7; 9 bases fit TRBD2. With V trimmed by 0 bases and J by 6 bases, 7 bases remained unmatched. CDR3 size: 15 residues. The germline gives CDR1 SGHRS, CDR2 YFSETQ. In nucleotides, the CDR3 is TGCGCCAGCAGCTTGGTGACTAGCGGAGGGGCCGAGCAGTACTTC. Residues: CASSLVTSGGAEQYF.

On this clonotype: A much larger clone sits a single nucleotide away, making a read error possible. The chain carries TRBV6-1 and TRBJ2-5; D not resolved. The CDR3 is 14 residues long. The germline V gene encodes CDR1 MNHNS and CDR2 SASEGT. CDR3 nucleotides: TGTACCAGCAGTGTTGATTCCAAGGGAGAGACCCAGTACTTC. Protein: CTSSVDSKGETQYF.

In its sample, this clonotype was seen many times. V is TRBV12-3 or TRBV12-4 and J is TRBJ1-2; 8 bases map to TRBD1. V lost 6 bases, J lost 10 bases, and 4 bases stayed unmatched. This CDR3 is 11 amino acids long. The chain's CDR3 is CASSLDRDYTF. DNA for the CDR3: TGTGCCAGCAGCTTGGACAGGGACTACACCTTC.

CDR3 nucleotide sequence: TGTGCCAGTAGTCGGACAGCCCAAGAGACCCAGTACTTC. Translating it yields CASSRTAQETQYF. The rearrangement links TRBV19 to TRBJ2-5; a weak D match, TRBD1 (6 bases). Trimming cost V 5 bases and J 1 base, with 8 bases left between them. Germline assignment: CDR1 LNHDA and CDR2 SQIVND (reference sequence). CDR3 length: 13 amino acids.

This clonotype was picked up many times. The chain combines TRBV7-2 with TRBJ2-1, with a possible D match to TRBD2 (6 bases). Trimming took 5 bases from V and 7 from J, leaving 18 bases between them. Germline CDR1 is SGHTA and CDR2 is FQGNSA. This CDR3 has 15 amino acids. For the CDR3, the DNA is TGTGCCAGCAGCCGGATGGCGGGATGGGGGAATGAGCAGTTCTTC. This codes for CASSRMAGWGNEQFF.

This clonotype came up many times. The chain has TRBV5-5 and TRBJ1-5, with D perhaps matching TRBD1 (5 bases). There are 16 residues in the CDR3. From germline, CDR1 is SGHKS and CDR2 YYEKEE (reference sequence). The V and J ends lost 0 bases and 0 bases respectively, with 10 bases between them. The chain's CDR3 is CASSLAGGYSNQPQHF. The DNA for the CDR3 is TGTGCCAGCAGCTTGGCTGGGGGGTATAGCAATCAGCCCCAGCATTTT.

This clonotype showed up many times. The chain combines TRBV20-1 with TRBJ2-7; perhaps TRBD1 as D (5 bases). The germline gives CDR1 DFQATT, CDR2 SNEGSKA (reference sequence). The ends were cut back, 6 bases at V and 2 bases at J, with 17 bases in the middle. The CDR3 runs 14 residues. The CDR3 DNA follows: TGCAGTGCCTTACAGGTTCCTTCCCCCTACGAGCAGTACTTC. It yields the protein CSALQVPSPYEQYF.

This clonotype was picked up many times. Written as DNA, the CDR3 is TGCGCCAGCAGTTCGCAGATTACGAACACCGGGGAGCTGTTTTTT. Protein product: CASSSQITNTGELFF. This sequence joins TRBV5-1 and TRBJ2-2; no clear D. The germline V gene encodes CDR1 SGHRS and CDR2 YFSETQ. The CDR3 runs 15 residues. Trimming removed 5 bases from V and 0 bases from J, with 11 bases in between.

At least ten counts were recorded for this clonotype. The V gene is TRBV20-1, the J gene TRBJ1-6; perhaps TRBD1 as D (5 bases). Trimming removed 0 bases from V and 7 bases from J, with 10 bases in between. Germline V lookup: CDR1 DFQATT, CDR2 SNEGSKA (reference sequence). The CDR3 runs 14 residues. This CDR3 reads CSARDIAGNSPLHF. CDR3 sequence (DNA): TGCAGTGCTAGAGATATCGCAGGGAATTCACCCCTCCACTTT.

This clonotype was found many times. V is TRBV6-1 and J is TRBJ2-1; 9 bases map to TRBD1. V lost 8 bases to trimming and J lost 3 bases; unmatched junction nucleotides: 8. CDR1 and CDR2 (germline): MNHNS, SASEGT. The length of the CDR3 is 15 residues. Written as DNA, the CDR3 is TGTGCCAGCGAGCCGGGACAGGGAGGCTACAATGAGCAGTTCTTC. It codes for CASEPGQGGYNEQFF.

This clonotype was observed many times. The rearrangement links TRBV10-3 to TRBJ1-2, with D possibly matching TRBD1 (6 bases). The CDR3 sequence is 16 residues long. Trimming removed 6 bases at V and 0 bases at J, with 17 bases between. From germline, CDR1 is ENHRY and CDR2 SYGVKD. CDR3 coding DNA: TGTGCCATCAGCACCTCACAGGGTTTTTCTAACTATGGCTACACCTTC. Its translation is CAISTSQGFSNYGYTF.

This clonotype was counted between two and nine times. The chain couples TRBV12-3 or TRBV12-4 to TRBJ1-4; D possibly corresponds to TRBD1 (6 bases). The germline V and J ends were trimmed by 7 bases and 3 bases, with 12 bases remaining between them. There are 14 residues in the CDR3. The CDR3 sequence is CASTAGHANEKLFF. In DNA form, the CDR3 reads TGTGCCAGCACCGCGGGACACGCTAATGAAAAACTGTTTTTT.

In its sample, this clonotype was seen many times. The CDR3 DNA sequence: TGTGCCAGCAGTCTTCGGAGGGAGGGTAGGTATGAGCAGTACTTC. Protein product: CASSLRREGRYEQYF. The chain is built from TRBV6-4 and TRBJ2-7, with 7 bases identical to TRBD2. In germline, CDR1 is MRHNA, CDR2 SNTAGT. The CDR3 sequence is 15 residues long. The V and J ends lost 5 bases and 7 bases, in that order; junction bases with no gene match: 14.

In this sample, this clonotype turned up a few times. The V call is TRBV7-8, the J call TRBJ1-1, with 7 bases that match TRBD1. The CDR3 extends over 18 amino acids. J lost 0 bases, V lost 0 bases, and 10 bases had no gene match. Germline V CDR1 and CDR2: SGHVS, FQNEAQ. The CDR3 DNA sequence: TGTGCCAGCAGCTTAGCCCTCGGGGGGGGGACAGTGAACACTGAAGCTTTCTTT. Translating gives CASSLALGGGTVNTEAFF. Looking up the rest from reference TRBV7-8 and TRBJ1-1 gives the full variable domain: GAGVSQSPRYKVAKRGQDVALRCDPISGHVSLFWYQQALGQGPEFLTYFQNEAQLDKSGLPSDRFFAERPEGSVSTLKIQRTQQEDSAVYLCASSLALGGGTVNTEAFFGQGTRLTVV.

The chain has TRBV7-8 and TRBJ1-5, with a tentative D call TRBD1 (6 bases). Trimming cost V 6 bases and J 6 bases, with 18 bases left between them. Germline CDR1 and CDR2: SGHVS and FQNEAQ. The CDR3 runs to 15 residues. The CDR3 sequence: CASRERGGSRQPQHF. CDR3 bases: TGTGCCAGCAGAGAAAGGGGGGGGTCGCGTCAGCCCCAGCATTTT.

This clonotype has ten or more counts. The rearrangement uses TRBV5-1 and TRBJ2-2, with a tentative D call TRBD2 (5 bases). V lost 8 bases, J lost 4 bases, and 12 bases lay in between. CDR3 length equals 13 residues. Germline V lookup: CDR1 SGHRS, CDR2 YFSETQ. The CDR3 sequence: CASESGATGELFF. In DNA form, the CDR3 reads TGCGCCAGTGAGAGCGGCGCCACCGGGGAGCTGTTTTTT.

There are many counts of this clonotype. The V and J genes are TRBV29-1 and TRBJ1-2; 7 bases line up with TRBD1. The CDR3 has 13 residues. V lost 8 bases and J lost 0; bases outside the gene matches: 6. Germline loops: CDR1 SQVTM, CDR2 ANQGSEA. Here the CDR3 reads CSLRDSPNYGYTF. The CDR3 DNA is TGCAGCCTCCGGGACAGCCCTAACTATGGCTACACCTTC.

The CDR3 spells CASSPLGRGTIGGYTF. CDR3 sequence (DNA): TGTGCCAGCAGTCCCCTCGGTAGGGGGACCATAGGTGGCTACACCTTC. The genes are TRBV12-3 or TRBV12-4 and TRBJ1-2; possible D gene TRBD1, 6 bases. V shed 5 bases and J shed 7 bases, with 23 bases lying between them. The CDR3 length is 16 residues.

This clonotype was found many times. This chain connects TRBV5-1 to TRBJ2-1, with 9 bases lining up with TRBD1. Germline V gives CDR1 SGHRS, CDR2 YFSETQ. Trimming took 4 bases from V and 5 from J; bases not matched to a gene: 10. This CDR3 contains 16 residues. CDR3 sequence: CASSRRSDRGHNEQFF. CDR3 DNA sequence: TGCGCCAGCAGCCGAAGGTCGGACAGGGGTCACAATGAGCAGTTCTTC.

This clonotype came up many times. The chain is built from TRBV19 and TRBJ2-2; D perhaps matches TRBD1 (6 bases). This CDR3 region has 15 residues. Germline V gene sequence: CDR1 LNHDA, CDR2 SQIVND (reference sequence). Trimming removed 6 bases at V and 0 bases at J, with 11 bases between. The CDR3 DNA sequence: TGTGCCAGTAGCAGGGGCAGGACGAACACCGGGGAGCTGTTTTTT. Its protein is CASSRGRTNTGELFF.

This clonotype was detected a few times. The chain carries TRBV5-1 and TRBJ1-2; D remains ambiguous. Germline values: CDR1 SGHRS, CDR2 YFSETQ. This CDR3 is built from 12 residues. V was shortened by 1 base and J by 6 bases, with 7 bases between the two germline ends. CDR3 sequence reads: CASSLNENGYTF. DNA of the CDR3: TGCGCCAGCAGCTTGAACGAGAATGGCTACACCTTC.